These 21 T cell receptor beta chains were sequenced from one sample in a study of blood T cell repertoires in COVID-19. TCRdb's table, derived via immunoSEQ multiplex PCR, lists solely in-frame clones and lacks some. The sample holds 300,000 to 400,000 clones, around 87% seen once. Material: peripheral blood. The source is a woman between 50 and 59 years old with active or convalescent COVID-19.

This chain joins TRBV27 and TRBJ2-7; 8 nucleotides agree with TRBD1. V lost 2 bases to trimming and J lost 2 bases; unmatched junction nucleotides: 2. The CDR3 consists of 14 residues. Germline CDR1 and CDR2: MNHEY and SMNVEV (reference sequence). DNA for the CDR3: TGTGCCAGCAGTTTAGGACAGGGACCCTACGAGCAGTACTTC. Amino acid sequence: CASSLGQGPYEQYF.

The chain links TRBV5-1 to TRBJ2-3, with 10 bases identical to TRBD2. CDR1 is SGHRS, CDR2 YFSETQ, per germline. The V gene end was trimmed by 0 bases and the J gene end by 2 bases; junction bases not matched to a gene: 6. CDR3 length equals 17 residues. CDR3 protein: CASSLVSGTSATDTQYF. The CDR3 nucleotides are TGCGCCAGCAGCTTGGTGTCAGGGACTAGCGCCACAGATACGCAGTATTTT.

The chain links TRBV28 to TRBJ2-3, with 8 nucleotides matching TRBD1. CDR3 length: 15 residues. With 4 bases clipped from V and 1 base from J, the junction kept 4 bases outside the gene matches. Looked up from germline, CDR1 is MDHEN and CDR2 is SYDVKM. CDR3 coding DNA: TGTGCCAGCAGTTACCCGGACAGGGGCACAGATACGCAGTATTTT. Amino acid sequence: CASSYPDRGTDTQYF. Variable domain in full (rest from reference TRBV28 and TRBJ2-3): DVKVTQSSRYLVKRTGEKVFLECVQDMDHENMFWYRQDPGLGLRLIYFSYDVKMKEKGDIPEGYSVSREKKERFSLILESASTNQTSMYLCASSYPDRGTDTQYFGPGTRLTVL.

The chain uses TRBV18 and TRBJ1-2; TRBD1 matches 8 bases. V was clipped by 3 bases and J by 1 base; unmatched bases: 7. The CDR3 totals 16 residues. Per the germline V gene, CDR1 is KGHSH and CDR2 is LQKENI. This CDR3 is CASSPYPGQDNYGYTF. The CDR3 DNA reads as TGTGCCAGCTCACCCTACCCGGGACAGGATAACTATGGCTACACCTTC.

This chain connects TRBV12-3 or TRBV12-4 to TRBJ1-4; possibly TRBD1 for D (5 bases). The CDR3 covers 13 residues. Trimming pared 3 bases from V and 10 bases from J, leaving 12 bases between. The CDR3 bases are TGTGCCAGCAGTTTGGTGGGGGAGGGAAAACTGTTTTTT. Protein: CASSLVGEGKLFF.

The chain combines TRBV4-1 with TRBJ2-7, with 7 bases lining up with TRBD1. The germline V gene encodes CDR1 MGHRA and CDR2 YSYEKL. The trim removed 4 bases at V and 1 base at J, leaving 7 bases unmatched. The CDR3 contains 15 residues. In DNA form, the CDR3 reads TGCGCCAGCAGCCTCGGACAGGCCCATTCCTACGAGCAGTACTTC. Translating it yields CASSLGQAHSYEQYF.

The CDR3 DNA follows: TGTGCCAGCAGGAAAGACAGGGGTAGTAATCAGCCCCAGCATTTT. Amino acid sequence: CASRKDRGSNQPQHF. This sequence joins TRBV28 and TRBJ1-5; 8 bases map to TRBD1. The CDR3 runs 15 residues. V shed 6 bases, J shed 4 bases, and the junction held 8 bases outside the gene matches. The V gene's germline CDR1 is MDHEN and CDR2 SYDVKM.

The rearrangement joins TRBV4-3 to TRBJ2-1; tentative D call: TRBD1 (5 bases). The germline gives CDR1 LGHNA, CDR2 YSLEER. This CDR3 is built from 18 residues. V lost 0 bases and J 0 bases, leaving 15 bases between the germline ends. The CDR3 loop reads CASSQDPGRGSSYNEQFF. The CDR3 DNA follows: TGCGCCAGCAGCCAAGATCCGGGTAGGGGATCCTCCTACAATGAGCAGTTCTTC.

The CDR3 reads CASSLLRTGFYEQYF. CDR3 DNA sequence: TGTGCCAGCAGTTTACTCAGGACAGGGTTCTACGAGCAGTACTTC. This chain joins TRBV28 and TRBJ2-7; 8 nucleotides line up with TRBD1. Germline trimming cut 2 bases from V and 3 bases from J; bases unmatched to any gene: 6. This CDR3 has 15 residues. Germline V gives CDR1 MDHEN, CDR2 SYDVKM.

The chain combines TRBV2 with TRBJ1-2; a weak D match, TRBD1 (6 bases). The CDR3 spans 11 residues. Germline CDR1 SNHLY, CDR2 FYNNEI. Trimming pared 8 bases from V and 7 bases from J, leaving 11 bases between. For the CDR3, the DNA is TGTGCCAGCGGTACAGGGCGTGGCTACACCTTC. This gives the protein CASGTGRGYTF. Looking up the rest from reference TRBV2 and TRBJ1-2 gives the full variable domain: EPEVTQTPSHQVTQMGQEVILRCVPISNHLYFYWYRQILGQKVEFLVSFYNNEISEKSEIFDDQFSVERPDGSNFTLKIRSTKLEDSAMYFCASGTGRGYTFGSGTRLTVV.

The J gene is TRBJ2-3, the V gene TRBV7-2; D remains ambiguous. This CDR3 is built from 14 residues. Germline-derived CDR1 and CDR2 are SGHTA and FQGNSA. V was shortened by 4 bases and J by 0 bases, with 8 bases between the two germline ends. The CDR3 reads CASSSTLSTDTQYF. As DNA, the CDR3 is TGTGCCAGCAGCTCGACTTTAAGCACAGATACGCAGTATTTT.

This chain joins TRBV30 and TRBJ1-5, with TRBD1 matching 7 bases. The J segment lost 4 bases and the V segment lost 2 bases, leaving 2 bases of the junction unmatched. CDR1 GTSNPN and CDR2 SVGIG come from the germline V gene (reference sequence). The CDR3 contains 13 residues. The CDR3 here is CAWSWDRNQPQHF. CDR3 bases: TGTGCCTGGAGTTGGGACAGAAATCAGCCCCAGCATTTT.

The V gene is TRBV5-4, the J gene TRBJ2-1; 13 nucleotides align to TRBD2. This CDR3 comprises 16 residues. CDR1 SGHNT and CDR2 YYREEE come from the germline V gene (reference sequence). V trimming: 4 bases; J trimming: 2 bases; junction bases outside the gene matches: 3. CDR3 protein: CASSPGTSGTYNEQFF. The CDR3 nucleotides read TGTGCCAGCAGCCCAGGGACTAGCGGGACCTACAATGAGCAGTTCTTC.

J is TRBJ1-2 and V is TRBV11-2; no reliable D call. Germline V gene lookup returns CDR1 SGHAT and CDR2 FQNNGV. There are 12 residues in the CDR3. Trimming cost V 5 bases and J 7 bases, with 11 bases left between them. CDR3 bases: TGTGCCAGCAGCCCCGGAGGTTTTGGCTACACCTTC. Protein sequence: CASSPGGFGYTF.

Only one count was recorded for this clone. This chain uses TRBV3-1 (or the pseudogene TRBV3-2) with TRBJ1-5, with D perhaps matching TRBD1 (5 bases). This CDR3 comprises 15 residues. Germline V lookup: CDR1 LGHDT, CDR2 YNNKEL (reference sequence). Trimming shortened V by 5 bases and J by 0 bases, and 11 bases separated the two germline ends. The CDR3 protein is CASSENRYSNQPQHF. The CDR3 bases are TGTGCCAGCAGCGAAAACAGGTATAGCAATCAGCCCCAGCATTTT.

The J gene is TRBJ1-5, the V gene TRBV7-3; 7 bases are a match to TRBD1. V gave up 3 bases and J gave up 2 bases; unmatched junction bases: 13. CDR1 and CDR2 from the germline V gene are SGHTA and FQGTGA. This CDR3 has 18 amino acids. The CDR3 DNA sequence: TGTGCCAGCAGCTTCCCCGGGACAGATAACGAAGGCAATCAGCCCCAGCATTTT. Amino acids: CASSFPGTDNEGNQPQHF. The entire variable domain, with the rest obtained from reference TRBV7-3 and TRBJ1-5, is as follows: GAGVSQTPSNKVTEKGKYVELRCDPISGHTALYWYRQSLGQGPEFLIYFQGTGAADDSGLPNDRFFAVRPEGSVSTLKIQRTERGDSAVYLCASSFPGTDNEGNQPQHFGDGTRLSIL.

DNA of the CDR3: TGTGCCAGCAGCCCTCAGTGGGCAGGGGTCTACGAGCAGTACTTC. Its protein is CASSPQWAGVYEQYF. The chain combines TRBV3-1 (or the pseudogene TRBV3-2) with TRBJ2-7; weak D call: TRBD1 (6 bases). Germline V lookup: CDR1 LGHDT, CDR2 YNNKEL (reference sequence). There are 15 residues in the CDR3. V was clipped by 4 bases and J by 3 bases, with 16 bases between them.

This chain links TRBV11-2 with TRBJ1-2; 8 nucleotides match TRBD1. J lost 1 base, V lost 0 bases, and 16 bases had no gene match. The CDR3 runs 20 residues. Germline CDR1 reads SGHAT; CDR2 reads FQNNGV. CDR3 sequence reads: CASSLDRDSLQGDFNYGYTF. CDR3 coding DNA: TGTGCCAGCAGCTTAGATAGGGATTCTTTACAGGGGGATTTTAACTATGGCTACACCTTC. Full variable domain (missing parts from reference TRBV11-2 and TRBJ1-2): EAGVAQSPRYKIIEKRQSVAFWCNPISGHATLYWYQQILGQGPKLLIQFQNNGVVDDSQLPKDRFSAERLKGVDSTLKIQPAKLEDSAVYLCASSLDRDSLQGDFNYGYTFGSGTRLTVV.

The gene calls are TRBV19 and TRBJ2-7; perhaps TRBD1 as D (5 bases). The CDR3 totals 13 residues. CDR1 is LNHDA and CDR2 is SQIVND in the germline V gene (reference sequence). Trimming removed 4 bases at V and 3 bases at J, with 10 bases between. The CDR3 loop is CASSTGLSYEQYF. The CDR3 coding sequence is TGTGCCAGTAGTACAGGGTTAAGCTACGAGCAGTACTTC.

The genes are TRBV7-8 and TRBJ1-2; 8 bases fit TRBD1. CDR1 and CDR2 (germline): SGHVS, FQNEAQ. Losses at the gene ends were 5 bases for V and 0 bases for J; bases not matched to a gene: 8. The CDR3 loop spans 16 amino acids. The CDR3 bases are TGTGCCAGCAGCATCCGGGACAGGCCAGCTAACTATGGCTACACCTTC. This sequence encodes CASSIRDRPANYGYTF. Looking up the rest from reference TRBV7-8 and TRBJ1-2 gives the full variable domain: GAGVSQSPRYKVAKRGQDVALRCDPISGHVSLFWYQQALGQGPEFLTYFQNEAQLDKSGLPSDRFFAERPEGSVSTLKIQRTQQEDSAVYLCASSIRDRPANYGYTFGSGTRLTVV.

The chain has TRBV2 and TRBJ2-3; D not resolved. With 4 bases removed from V and 0 bases from J, the gap between germline ends came to 11 bases. The CDR3 runs 15 residues. Germline-derived CDR1 and CDR2 are SNHLY and FYNNEI. The CDR3 sequence is CASSVNSYSTDTQYF. The CDR3, as DNA: TGTGCCAGCAGTGTCAACAGCTATAGCACAGATACGCAGTATTTT.